The clone carrying this T cell receptor (beta chain) occurred once. Its antigen is not identified. Cultured CD4+ T cells had their DNA profiled by the Oncomine TCR Beta short-read assay. From cultured CD4+ T cells, genomic DNA was extracted. TCRdb analysed the PCR reads with MiXCR anew, one entry per CDR3 protein. The sample lists approximately 20,000 distinct CDR3 sequences, 46% seen once, with approximately 13% in the top ten. V lost 8 bases, J lost 2 bases, and 18 bases lay in between. In germline, CDR1 is LNHDA, CDR2 SQIVND (reference sequence). The CDR3 covers 15 residues. This specimen belongs to a study of vaccination and CD4 T cells after COVID-19. About the study: Ranging from 14 to 241, the interval between dose two and post-vaccine sampling had a median of 72 days.

Sample time point: late sampling 161 to 241 days after vaccination in a few convalescent patients. Regarding treatment: approximately nine-day PBMC culture with coronavirus spike peptide pools or control peptides (ViraFEST assay). Alongside about 9.1 IU/ml IL-2 and about 9.6 ug/ml peptide pools, PBMCs were cultured at a few million per well. Half-medium replacement with fresh IL-2 medium took place on days 3 and 7. The V gene is TRBV19, the J gene TRBJ1-2, with TRBD1 as a possible D gene (5 bases). The specimen comprised CD4+ T cells from blood, cultured in vitro, sampled about 7 months after SARS-CoV-2 vaccination. This sequence originates from a human donor who had recovered from COVID-19. CDR3: CASQITGTENYGYTF. The DNA of the CDR3 is TGTGCCAGTCAGATTACCGGGACGGAAAACTATGGCTACACCTTC.